The sequence of this TCR beta chain was determined in a study of brain T cells in children with intractable seizures (dated by TCRdb to 2020 to 2023). The study in broad terms: A NanoString immunology panel was first used to screen resected brain tissue from about 53 pediatric epilepsy surgery cases for immune gene transcripts. About 70% of the 12 selected surgery cases also had pre-surgery blood sequenced, which left four cases with brain tissue only.

Concerning this clone itself: Its antigen is unknown. Base qualities were left out, and no much larger clone turns up one base away.

V and J are trimmed by 1 base and 5 bases, and the gene matches miss 10 bases of the junction. The CDR3 numbers 16 residues from cysteine through phenylalanine. Here the CDR3 DNA is all that survives: 48 bases in frame from base 1. The CDR1 and CDR2 encoded by the germline V gene (reference sequence) are LNHDA and SQIVND. Interpreted using the paper, the time point label stands for: resected brain tissue, or blood drawn just prior to surgery. Surgery cases with the highest brain T cell transcript signatures were selected for TCR beta chain sequencing of brain tissue and, where available, blood. Prior to surgery, the patients had been treated with at least one anti-epileptic drug. TCR-sequenced patients were children with drug-resistant epilepsy due to tuberous sclerosis complex, focal cortical dysplasia, Rasmussen encephalitis or hemimegalencephaly. The blood samples were collected right before the epilepsy surgery. The Monarch genomic DNA purification kit was used to extract bulk genomic DNA from unsorted brain tissue and whole blood.

The study at large found these results: The patients' HCMV serostatus was not known, and viral specificity was inferred solely from CDR3 sequence similarity. Because sequencing depth differed between pre- and post-surgery blood, the absence of clones from the pre-surgery sample may reflect undersampling.

TCR beta chain sequences were generated from genomic DNA using the immunoSEQ assay. Concerning the study's data processing: CDR3 sequences that did not begin with the conserved framework cysteine at position 104 were removed by hand. To get clonality, the normalized Shannon's Diversity Index was subtracted from one, giving values from 0 (maximal diversity) to 1 (oligoclonal). Chi-squared comparison-of-proportions tests assessed whether the same CDR3 differed in frequency between samples, such as brain versus blood. Public clonotypes were found by searching immuneACCESS, and the VDJdb browser was used to assess similarity to known antiviral clonotypes. In its TCRdb copy, this immuneACCESS table keeps in-frame sequences only and misses some clones. Where compared with another copy, unresolved V genes explain less than half of these, and the others have no known cause. Clone size and the V and J calls come from that table; the DNA yielded D and trimming. Present in this sample are 110,000 or so clones, roughly 94% of which were seen just once. The ten largest clones capture more than 3% of the sample.

This sequence originates from a boy in the first two years of life with hemimegalencephaly and intractable seizures. The input for sequencing was peripheral blood, taken at surgery. The chain was built from TRBV19 and TRBJ2-5, and TRBD1 matches 7 of the central bases. The base sequence is TGTGCCAGTAGTATAGGTACGGAACAGGGGTACGAGACCCAGTACTTC. Its amino acids are CASSIGTEQGYETQYF.